This TCR beta chain was captured by sequencing in a study of vaccination and CD4 T cells after COVID-19. With the Oncomine TCR Beta short-read assay, DNA from cultured CD4+ T cells was sequenced. One entry per CDR3 protein results from TCRdb running MiXCR on the PCR reads. The repertoire includes fewer than 20,000 distinct CDR3 sequences, about 42% of them detected once, and around 6.5% sits in the top ten. This clonotype was counted between two and nine times. Its matching antigen is unknown. Treatment reported: 10-day PBMC culture with coronavirus spike peptide pools or control peptides (ViraFEST assay). With 3 bases clipped from V and 7 bases from J, the junction kept 4 bases outside the gene matches. This CDR3 comprises 13 residues. CDR1 and CDR2 from the germline V gene are DFQATT and SNEGSKA (reference sequence).

This sequence originates from a human donor who had recovered from COVID-19. The gene calls are TRBV20-1 and TRBJ1-1, with 11 bases that match TRBD1. Sequencing used CD4+ T cells from blood, cultured in vitro, obtained before SARS-CoV-2 vaccination. CDR3 DNA: TGCAGTGCTAGCGGGACAGGGGGAGGTGAAGCTTTCTTT. Its translation is CSASGTGGGEAFF.